These 26 T cell receptor beta chains were all obtained from the same sample, sequenced in a study of blood T cells in healthy people across ages. Then a second PCR, running roughly 7 to 11 cycles, was carried out with a sample-barcoded 5' primer and a J-beta primer mix. In TCRdb, the 5' RACE reads were re-called with MiXCR into one record per CDR3 protein. The data hold 590,000 or so distinct CDR3 sequences, with under 30% observed a single time. Sequencing was carried out using blood. The receptors shown here come from a woman of 80 years or more in good health.

Concerning this clonotype: This may stem from a read error, because a much larger clone lies one nucleotide away. This chain links TRBV7-3 with TRBJ2-1; weak D call: TRBD2 (7 bases). The CDR3 runs to 15 residues. Germline values: CDR1 SGHTA, CDR2 FQGTGA. The germline V and J ends were trimmed by 5 bases and 13 bases, with 24 bases remaining between them. The CDR3 loop reads CASSKNTGREETQFF. For the CDR3, the DNA is TGTGCCAGCAGCAAAAACACAGGGAGGGAAGAGACCCAGTTCTTC.

Ten or more counts support this clonotype. The chain is built from TRBV20-1 and TRBJ2-3; 9 bases match TRBD2. The V and J ends lost 4 bases and 4 bases, in that order; junction bases with no gene match: 6. The CDR3 length is 14 residues. Germline V CDR1 and CDR2: DFQATT, SNEGSKA (reference sequence). The CDR3 bases are TGCAGTGCTATCCCTAGCGGGACCCCAGATACGCAGTATTTT. It encodes CSAIPSGTPDTQYF.

This chain connects TRBV12-3 or TRBV12-4 to TRBJ2-3; the D gene is possibly TRBD2 (6 bases). Trimming shortened V by 10 bases and J by 4 bases, and 21 bases separated the two germline ends. The CDR3 runs 15 residues. CDR3 DNA: TGTGCCAACACCGTAGACGGGGGTAGCGCAGATACGCAGTATTTT. Its protein product is CANTVDGGSADTQYF.

This clonotype was seen at least ten times. The chain carries TRBV6-1 and TRBJ2-6; D is unclear. Germline CDR1 reads MNHNS; CDR2 reads SASEGT. The V end lost 8 bases, the J end lost 4 bases, and 12 bases lay between the germline ends. This CDR3 is built from 14 residues. In DNA, the CDR3 is TGTGCCAGCGGGTCGGGCTCGGGGGCCAACGTCCTGACTTTC. The encoded protein is CASGSGSGANVLTF.

This clonotype occurred many times. The chain couples TRBV5-4 to TRBJ2-1; 9 bases agree with TRBD1. There are 15 residues in the CDR3. Germline lookup yields CDR1 SGHNT and CDR2 YYREEE (reference sequence). With V trimmed by 4 bases and J by 4 bases, 6 bases remained unmatched. The CDR3 here is CASSGAGTGYNEQFF. CDR3 nucleotide sequence: TGTGCCAGCAGCGGGGCCGGGACAGGGTACAATGAGCAGTTCTTC.

This clonotype was observed at least ten times. The V gene is TRBV20-1, the J gene TRBJ1-1, with D unresolved. The length of the CDR3 is 13 residues. Germline V CDR1 and CDR2: DFQATT, SNEGSKA (reference sequence). V lost 4 bases, J lost 5 bases, and 14 bases lay in between. CDR3 bases: TGCAGTGCTAATCTTAATGGACGGACTGAAGCTTTCTTT. Its protein product is CSANLNGRTEAFF.

V is TRBV14 and J is TRBJ1-3; D is ambiguous. In germline, CDR1 is SGHDN, CDR2 FVKESK. Trimming took 4 bases from V and 7 from J, leaving 8 bases between them. The CDR3 sequence is 12 residues long. The CDR3 DNA reads as TGTGCCAGCAGCCTCACTTGGAACACCATATATTTT. Translating it yields CASSLTWNTIYF.

A note on this clonotype: With a much larger clone just one base away, this may be a read error. The chain joins TRBV6-1 to TRBJ2-1, with a weak D call TRBD2 (5 bases). The CDR3 spans 14 residues. Per the germline V gene, CDR1 is MNHNS and CDR2 is SASEGT. The CDR3 reads CASSEGGLLEEQFF. The CDR3 region has the DNA TGTGCCAGCAGCGAAGGAGGTCTCTTAGAGGAGCAGTTCTTC.

The genes are TRBV6-1 and TRBJ2-5; possibly TRBD1 or TRBD2 for D (5 bases each). V lost 1 base and J 11 bases, leaving 23 bases between the germline ends. CDR3 size: 16 residues. The germline V gene has CDR1 MNHNS and CDR2 SASEGT. The CDR3 sequence is CASSEVNEGPKGQQYF. The CDR3 DNA reads TGTGCCAGCAGTGAAGTGAATGAGGGACCAAAAGGGCAGCAGTACTTC.

In this sample, this clonotype turned up a few times. The rearrangement uses TRBV5-1 and TRBJ2-2; D is perhaps TRBD1 (5 bases). The germline CDR1 and CDR2 sequences are SGHRS and YFSETQ. The length of the CDR3 is 14 residues. With 0 bases removed from V and 7 bases from J, the gap between germline ends came to 10 bases. The CDR3 sequence is CASSLDRILGELFF. Here the CDR3 DNA reads TGCGCCAGCAGCTTGGACAGGATCCTCGGGGAGCTGTTTTTT.

This clonotype was counted ten times or more. J is TRBJ1-6 and V is TRBV5-1, with TRBD1 identical over 9 bases. CDR1 is SGHRS and CDR2 is YFSETQ in the germline V gene. The CDR3 is made up of 14 amino acids. Trimming took 4 bases from V and 10 from J; bases not matched to a gene: 6. The chain's CDR3 is CASSEGQGNSPLHF. The DNA for the CDR3 is TGCGCCAGCAGCGAGGGACAGGGAAACTCACCCCTCCACTTT.

This clonotype was seen a handful of times. Written as DNA, the CDR3 is TGCGCCAGCAGCTTTGGGGCAGGGCTCGACGAGCAGTACTTC. Amino acid sequence: CASSFGAGLDEQYF. This chain joins TRBV5-1 and TRBJ2-7; tentative D call: TRBD1 (5 bases). Germline-derived CDR1 and CDR2 are SGHRS and YFSETQ. The V end was cut by 2 bases, the J end by 5 bases, with 14 bases between. The CDR3 is made up of 14 amino acids.

As regards this clonotype: This clone may be a read error of a much larger clone one base away. V gene TRBV2 combines with J gene TRBJ2-6; D is tentatively TRBD1 or TRBD2 (5 bases each). V was trimmed by 7 bases and J by 0 bases, leaving 13 bases between them. CDR1 and CDR2 from the germline V gene are SNHLY and FYNNEI. The CDR3 extends over 16 amino acids. The CDR3 nucleotides read TGTGCCAGCAATGACGGGACGCTCTCTGGGGCCAACGTCCTGACTTTC. Its translation is CASNDGTLSGANVLTF.

This clonotype was counted a few times. A much larger clone differs by one base, so this may be a read error. The genes are TRBV20-1 and TRBJ1-2, with D possibly matching TRBD1 (6 bases). The CDR3 spans 12 residues. CDR1 and CDR2 (germline): DFQATT, SNEGSKA (reference sequence). The CDR3 nucleotides read TGCAGTGCTAGAGTGGGGGGCTATGGCCACACCTTC. This sequence encodes CSARVGGYGHTF.

At least ten counts were recorded for this clonotype. The V gene is TRBV30, the J gene TRBJ1-2; 8 nucleotides match TRBD1. Germline CDR1 reads GTSNPN; CDR2 reads SVGIG (reference sequence). V was pared by 1 base and J by 2 bases, with 0 bases of the junction left unmatched. The CDR3 sequence is 13 residues long. The CDR3, as DNA: TGTGCCTGGAGTGGGACAGGGAACTATGGCTACACCTTC. This gives the protein CAWSGTGNYGYTF.

This clonotype was counted only a few times. V and J are TRBV20-1 and TRBJ2-2; D remains ambiguous. CDR3 length: 11 amino acids. Trimming pared 4 bases from V and 7 bases from J, leaving 7 bases between. Germline loops: CDR1 DFQATT, CDR2 SNEGSKA (reference sequence). As DNA, the CDR3 is TGCAGTGCTATGGGGTTCGGGGAGCTGTTTTTT. As protein: CSAMGFGELFF.

The rearrangement uses TRBV28 and TRBJ2-5; a weak D match, TRBD1 (5 bases). V lost 5 bases, J lost 5 bases, and 12 bases lay in between. Looked up from germline, CDR1 is MDHEN and CDR2 is SYDVKM. This CDR3 has 13 residues. CDR3 sequence: CASSPRVWETQYF. The CDR3 DNA sequence: TGTGCCAGCAGTCCCAGGGTCTGGGAGACCCAGTACTTC.

On this clonotype itself: One base away lies a much larger clone, so this may be a sequencing read error. This chain uses TRBV9 with TRBJ2-5, with 7 bases fitting TRBD2. This CDR3 comprises 17 residues. Germline loops: CDR1 SGDLS, CDR2 YYNGEE. Written as DNA, the CDR3 is TGTGTCAGCAGCGTGAGAGTGGGGAGCGGGGTGGAAGAGACCCAGTACTTC. Its translation is CVSSVRVGSGVEETQYF.

Concerning this clonotype: A single base separates this from a much larger clone, so it may be a read error. The chain recombines TRBV6-5 with TRBJ2-6; D call uncertain. This CDR3 contains 18 residues. Trimming cost V 0 bases and J 2 bases, with 14 bases left between them. The germline V gene has CDR1 MNHEY and CDR2 SVGAGI. For the CDR3, the DNA is TGTGCCAGCAGTTACTCGACGGCCGTGGGGACTGGGGCCAACGTCCTGACTTTC. Translated, it gives CASSYSTAVGTGANVLTF.

Comment on this clonotype: This may come from a read error, since a much larger clone is one base off. V and J are TRBV6-5 and TRBJ1-2, with a weak D call TRBD1 (5 bases). The CDR3 covers 18 residues. Per germline, CDR1 MNHEY and CDR2 SVGAGI. The V gene lost 0 bases and the J gene lost 6 bases, with 23 bases spanning the gap. The CDR3 spells CASSYSKLIRGEDHGYTF. The CDR3, as DNA: TGTGCCAGCAGTTACTCGAAATTGATCCGGGGGGAGGACCATGGCTACACCTTC.

A word on this clonotype: The germline gene is not matched at one end of the junction; a read error may be the cause. This CDR3 reads CASSLASTRGATDTQYF. In DNA, the CDR3 is TGTGCCAGCAGCCTAGCGTCGACGCGGGGGGCTACTGATACGCAGTATTTT. This sequence joins TRBV7-2 and TRBJ2-3; 8 bases match TRBD2. The CDR3 is 17 residues long. CDR1 SGHTA and CDR2 FQGNSA come from the germline V gene.

This CDR3 is CASSRGLSSYEQYF. The DNA of the CDR3 is TGTGCCAGCTCCCGGGGACTGAGCTCCTACGAGCAGTACTTC. The chain is built from TRBV18 and TRBJ2-7; perhaps TRBD2 as D (6 bases). The CDR3 loop spans 14 amino acids. Germline values: CDR1 KGHSH, CDR2 LQKENI. Trimming took off 6 bases at V and 0 bases at J, with 12 bases between the two ends.

Only a few counts were recorded for this clonotype. The chain links TRBV27 to TRBJ2-3, with D maybe TRBD2 (7 bases). Deletions cut 8 bases from V and 2 bases from J, with 17 bases between. The CDR3 is 15 amino acids. Germline CDR1 and CDR2: MNHEY and SMNVEV (reference sequence). This chain's CDR3 is CASGGAGAFTDTQYF. The CDR3 coding sequence is TGTGCCAGCGGGGGGGCAGGGGCCTTCACAGATACGCAGTATTTT.

This clonotype was counted many times. V gene TRBV29-1 combines with J gene TRBJ1-4; 7 bases align to TRBD1. Unmatched junction bases numbered 8, after V lost 7 bases and J lost 6 bases. The CDR3 covers 13 residues. Germline-derived CDR1 and CDR2 are SQVTM and ANQGSEA. The CDR3 sequence is CSASTGIHEKLFF. CDR3 bases: TGCAGCGCCTCGACAGGGATTCATGAAAAACTGTTTTTT.

This rearrangement joins TRBV2 to TRBJ2-3; D may be TRBD1 or TRBD2 (5 bases each). The V gene's germline CDR1 is SNHLY and CDR2 FYNNEI. The V end lost 6 bases, the J end lost 0 bases, and 13 bases lay between the germline ends. This CDR3 region has 15 residues. The CDR3 nucleotides are TGTGCCAGCAGGCCCGGGACCGCCAGCACAGATACGCAGTATTTT. Protein: CASRPGTASTDTQYF. Full variable domain (missing parts from reference TRBV2 and TRBJ2-3): EPEVTQTPSHQVTQMGQEVILRCVPISNHLYFYWYRQILGQKVEFLVSFYNNEISEKSEIFDDQFSVERPDGSNFTLKIRSTKLEDSAMYFCASRPGTASTDTQYFGPGTRLTVL.

The sample holds a few counts of this clonotype. The V call is TRBV27, the J call TRBJ2-6; 8 bases fit TRBD1. CDR1 MNHEY and CDR2 SMNVEV come from the germline V gene (reference sequence). The CDR3 is 18 amino acids. The trim removed 2 bases at V and 0 bases at J, leaving 6 bases unmatched. In DNA, the CDR3 is TGTGCCAGCAGTTTAAGGACAGGGACCCACTCTGGGGCCAACGTCCTGACTTTC. Amino acid sequence: CASSLRTGTHSGANVLTF.